The 30 T cell receptor beta chains below were found in one sample sequenced in a study of human T cells and chemical hapten exposure (dated by TCRdb to the early 2020s). In the paper's terms, the time point label means: patch test 2, 6 weeks after DPC sensitization. The intended sense of this specimen's treatment or condition label: therapeutic diphenylcyclopropenone sensitization with weekly scalp DPC. Libraries were built with RACE. TCRdb records NextSeq 500 as the sequencer. The raw public data were reprocessed by TCRdb itself: fastp quality trimming at Q25, MiXCR clonotype calling, in-frame beta chains only. Merged by CDR3 protein, the rows form single entries marked with the most common genes and DNA. The sample table lists just over 350,000 distinct CDR3 sequences, about 6% of them with a count of one. The top ten constitute around 6% of the sample. The source material was whole blood, sampled in connection with sensitization to the hapten diphenylcyclopropenone (DPC). The receptor set was obtained from a woman aged 18-29 years with alopecia areata. Some clones in this sample may be carry-over from other donors' samples.

This clonotype was recorded at least ten times. The DNA of the CDR3 is TGTGCCAGCAGTGAAGTGCCAGGGGATTCACCCCTCCACTTT. Amino acid sequence: CASSEVPGDSPLHF. The chain uses TRBV6-1 and TRBJ1-6; TRBD1 might be the D (6 bases). From germline, CDR1 is MNHNS and CDR2 SASEGT. CDR3 size: 14 residues. V lost 1 base, J lost 8 bases, and 9 bases lay in between.

V and J are TRBV6-5 and TRBJ1-6; 8 bases are a match to TRBD1. The CDR3 totals 14 residues. J lost 6 bases, V lost 6 bases, and 4 bases had no gene match. Germline V gene lookup returns CDR1 MNHEY and CDR2 SVGAGI. This CDR3 is CASRLTGGNSPLHF. In nucleotides, the CDR3 is TGTGCCAGCAGACTCACAGGGGGTAATTCACCCCTCCACTTT.

The chain has TRBV14 and TRBJ2-5; 10 bases match TRBD2. The CDR3 sequence is 18 residues long. Germline values: CDR1 SGHDN, CDR2 FVKESK. Trimming cost V 1 base and J 4 bases; bases outside gene matches: 12. CDR3 sequence: CASSQVALQWTSGETQYF. The CDR3 nucleotides read TGTGCCAGCAGCCAAGTTGCCCTTCAGTGGACTAGCGGAGAGACCCAGTACTTC.

This clonotype was detected a few times. The V call is TRBV4-3, the J call TRBJ1-4, with TRBD1 identical over 7 bases. CDR3 length equals 17 residues. V lost 0 bases to trimming and J lost 0 bases; unmatched junction nucleotides: 4. Germline values: CDR1 LGHNA, CDR2 YSLEER. The CDR3 sequence: CASSQDWQGATNEKLFF. The DNA of the CDR3 is TGCGCCAGCAGCCAAGATTGGCAGGGGGCAACTAATGAAAAACTGTTTTTT.

This clonotype was found many times. The rearrangement joins TRBV6-6 to TRBJ2-7, with a weak D call TRBD1 (6 bases). The V gene lost 2 bases and the J gene lost 2 bases, with 10 bases spanning the gap. The CDR3 contains 14 residues. CDR1 and CDR2 (germline): MNHNY, SVGAGI (reference sequence). The CDR3 coding sequence is TGTGCCAGCAGTTACGTCAGGGGAGCCTACGAGCAGTACTTC. Amino acid sequence: CASSYVRGAYEQYF.

This clonotype was seen a few times. This rearrangement joins TRBV14 to TRBJ2-5; the match to TRBD1 covers 10 bases. The germline V gene has CDR1 SGHDN and CDR2 FVKESK. The V segment lost 1 base and the J segment 4 bases; nucleotides outside the gene matches: 3. The CDR3 runs 15 residues. The CDR3 is CASSQGRTGGETQYF. CDR3 in DNA: TGTGCCAGCAGCCAAGGTCGGACAGGGGGAGAGACCCAGTACTTC.

At least ten counts were recorded for this clonotype. This sequence joins TRBV5-1 and TRBJ2-3; 12 positions match TRBD2. J gave up 10 bases and V 4 bases, and 13 bases lay outside the gene matches. The CDR3 is made up of 16 amino acids. Germline V CDR1 and CDR2: SGHRS, YFSETQ. The CDR3 reads CASSAASGGASASQYF. Here the CDR3 DNA reads TGCGCCAGCAGCGCTGCTAGCGGGGGGGCCTCGGCGTCGCAGTATTTT.

The chain combines TRBV6-5 with TRBJ1-2, with D possibly being TRBD1 (5 bases). V was pared by 6 bases and J by 10 bases, with 18 bases between. Germline CDR1 and CDR2: MNHEY and SVGAGI. The CDR3 totals 13 residues. DNA of the CDR3: TGTGCCAGCAGCAGGACAACCACCAAGAACTACACCTTC. Amino acids: CASSRTTTKNYTF.

This clonotype was counted between two and nine times. The genes are TRBV5-1 and TRBJ2-5; D not certain. CDR1 is SGHRS, CDR2 YFSETQ, per germline. CDR3 length equals 15 residues. The V and J ends lost 0 bases and 1 base respectively, with 10 bases between them. The CDR3 DNA reads as TGCGCCAGCAGCTTGGGCCAGAGCCCCCAAGAGACCCAGTACTTC. This encodes CASSLGQSPQETQYF.

The chain is built from TRBV4-3 and TRBJ2-3; D gene ambiguous. V was trimmed by 0 bases and J by 0 bases, leaving 10 bases between them. Germline V gene data show CDR1 as LGHNA and CDR2 as YSLEER. There are 16 residues in the CDR3. The CDR3 is CASSQDLTVSTDTQYF. CDR3 DNA: TGCGCCAGCAGCCAAGACCTCACGGTCAGCACAGATACGCAGTATTTT.

This clonotype has a handful of counts. The chain joins TRBV7-9 to TRBJ2-7; either TRBD1 or TRBD2 may supply D (5 bases each). CDR3 length: 15 amino acids. The V gene's germline CDR1 is SEHNR and CDR2 FQNEAQ (reference sequence). The V and J ends lost 5 bases and 3 bases respectively, with 17 bases between them. The CDR3 DNA sequence: TGTGCCAGCAGCCAGGACTGGGGCTACCACTACGAGCAGTACTTC. Protein: CASSQDWGYHYEQYF.

The chain recombines TRBV4-3 with TRBJ2-1, with D tentatively TRBD1 (5 bases). Germline V gives CDR1 LGHNA, CDR2 YSLEER. Trimming pared 2 bases from V and 8 bases from J, leaving 13 bases between. This CDR3 comprises 14 residues. The CDR3, as DNA: TGCGCCAGCAGCCAACTACAGGAGCCGGATGAGCAGTTCTTC. It is translated as CASSQLQEPDEQFF.

This clonotype was counted only a few times. V usage is TRBV28 and J usage is TRBJ2-1; D remains ambiguous. V lost 1 base, J lost 8 bases, and 15 bases lay in between. The CDR3 runs to 15 residues. CDR1 is MDHEN and CDR2 is SYDVKM in the germline V gene. This CDR3 reads CASSLYGELNHEQFF. CDR3 DNA: TGTGCCAGCAGTTTATATGGAGAACTGAACCATGAGCAGTTCTTC.

The chain has TRBV6-4 and TRBJ2-3; 8 bases agree with TRBD1. This CDR3 is built from 16 residues. J gave up 5 bases and V 5 bases, and 12 bases lay outside the gene matches. Germline CDR1 reads MRHNA; CDR2 reads SNTAGT. CDR3 loop: CASSSGQGEGKDTQYF. Written as DNA, the CDR3 is TGTGCCAGCAGTAGTGGACAGGGTGAAGGTAAAGATACGCAGTATTTT.

This clonotype was counted ten times or more. The rearrangement links TRBV6-5 to TRBJ1-2; D remains ambiguous. Between the trimmed V and J ends, which lost 4 bases and 4 bases, there was a span of 16 bases. Germline V gene data show CDR1 as MNHEY and CDR2 as SVGAGI. This CDR3 has 15 residues. CDR3 region: CASSSGWVLTYGYTF. Written as DNA, the CDR3 is TGTGCCAGCAGTTCGGGGTGGGTGTTGACCTATGGCTACACCTTC.

This clonotype was seen only a few times. The V and J genes are TRBV27 and TRBJ1-5; D gene ambiguous. Trimming took off 3 bases at V and 5 bases at J, with 14 bases between the two ends. This CDR3 comprises 15 residues. Per the germline V gene, CDR1 is MNHEY and CDR2 is SMNVEV (reference sequence). The CDR3 loop reads CASSFSSVGDQPQHF. CDR3 nucleotide sequence: TGTGCCAGCAGTTTTTCCTCGGTTGGAGATCAGCCCCAGCATTTT.

The chain uses TRBV6-1 and TRBJ2-7; possible D gene TRBD2, 6 bases. This CDR3 has 15 residues. CDR1 MNHNS and CDR2 SASEGT come from the germline V gene. V gave up 0 bases and J gave up 0 bases, with 9 bases separating them. The CDR3 DNA follows: TGTGCCAGCAGTGAAGCAGGGACTCCCTCCTACGAGCAGTACTTC. Translated, it gives CASSEAGTPSYEQYF.

This clonotype was detected only a few times. The rearrangement links TRBV7-9 to TRBJ1-6; TRBD1 matches 8 bases. CDR1 and CDR2 (germline): SEHNR, FQNEAQ (reference sequence). With 2 bases clipped from V and 7 bases from J, the junction kept 7 bases outside the gene matches. The CDR3 extends over 16 amino acids. This chain's CDR3 is CASSLWQGAGNSPLHF. CDR3 DNA: TGTGCCAGCAGCTTATGGCAGGGGGCGGGAAATTCACCCCTCCACTTT.

In its sample, this clonotype was seen a few times. The genes are TRBV7-2 and TRBJ2-3, with D tentatively TRBD2 (6 bases). The CDR3 loop spans 14 amino acids. CDR1 and CDR2 (germline): SGHTA, FQGNSA. The V end was cut by 8 bases, the J end by 0 bases, with 12 bases between. The DNA of the CDR3 is TGTGCCAGCCGACCCGGGAGCAGCACAGATACGCAGTATTTT. Translating gives CASRPGSSTDTQYF.

The table lists this clonotype with a few counts. The rearrangement uses TRBV12-3 or TRBV12-4 and TRBJ1-6; D is uncertain. V dropped 3 bases and J dropped 0 bases, with 9 bases sitting between them. CDR3 length: 16 residues. The CDR3 is CASSLTAISYNSPLHF. The CDR3, as DNA: TGTGCCAGCAGTTTGACGGCAATCTCCTATAATTCACCCCTCCACTTT.

This clonotype was observed at least ten times. V gene TRBV12-3 or TRBV12-4 combines with J gene TRBJ1-1; D is uncertain. The CDR3 is 11 amino acids. Trimming stripped 8 bases from V and 4 bases from J, with 8 bases between. The CDR3 sequence is CASLGSTEAFF. The CDR3, as DNA: TGTGCCAGCCTGGGGAGCACTGAAGCTTTCTTT.

The rearrangement links TRBV5-1 to TRBJ2-2; 8 nucleotides line up with TRBD1. V shed 5 bases, J shed 4 bases, and the junction held 10 bases outside the gene matches. The CDR3 is 16 amino acids. Per germline, CDR1 SGHRS and CDR2 YFSETQ. Here the CDR3 DNA reads TGCGCCAGCAGAGCCCCAGGGGGCCAGGGCACCGGGGAGCTGTTTTTT. Translation: CASRAPGGQGTGELFF.

This clonotype has just a few counts. This rearrangement joins TRBV6-2 or TRBV6-3 to TRBJ1-5; possible D gene TRBD1, 6 bases. The CDR3 totals 14 residues. Germline CDR1 MNHEY, CDR2 SVGEGT. V lost 6 bases and J lost 3, with 12 bases in between. The CDR3 DNA reads TGTGCCAGCAGCAGTCGGGGGGCCAATCAGCCCCAGCATTTT. The encoded protein is CASSSRGANQPQHF.

This clonotype has a count of ten or more. The chain's CDR3 is CASSNDAGGRGFGTDTQYF. The CDR3 bases are TGTGCCAGCAGTAATGACGCGGGGGGCCGAGGTTTTGGCACAGATACGCAGTATTTT. The chain links TRBV12-3 or TRBV12-4 to TRBJ2-3, with 8 bases lining up with TRBD2. The V and J ends lost 5 bases and 1 base, in that order; junction bases with no gene match: 17. This CDR3 spans 19 amino acids.

V usage is TRBV15 and J usage is TRBJ2-3; 7 bases are shared with TRBD2. The CDR3 length is 16 residues. V shed 2 bases, J shed 1 base, and the junction held 6 bases outside the gene matches. Germline assignment: CDR1 LNHNV and CDR2 YYDKDF (reference sequence). In DNA form, the CDR3 reads TGTGCCACCAGCAGAAGAGCGACTAGCCGCACAGATACGCAGTATTTT. It encodes CATSRRATSRTDTQYF.

The J gene is TRBJ2-3, the V gene TRBV7-8, with 9 nucleotides matching TRBD1. Germline V gives CDR1 SGHVS, CDR2 FQNEAQ. The CDR3 sequence is 15 residues long. The V gene end was trimmed by 5 bases and the J gene end by 7 bases; junction bases not matched to a gene: 10. The CDR3 here is CASSLRDRDPNTQYF. In nucleotides, the CDR3 is TGTGCCAGCAGCCTCCGGGACAGGGACCCGAATACGCAGTATTTT.

The rearrangement joins TRBV28 to TRBJ2-1, with a weak D call TRBD2 (5 bases). CDR3 length equals 15 residues. V lost 11 bases, J lost 0 bases, and 17 bases lay in between. Looked up from germline, CDR1 is MDHEN and CDR2 is SYDVKM. The CDR3 region is CAGQRRLSSYNEQFF. CDR3 DNA sequence: TGTGCCGGTCAAAGGAGGCTTAGCTCCTACAATGAGCAGTTCTTC.

This clonotype was seen more than once but under ten times. The chain employs TRBV3-1 and TRBJ2-3, with D possibly being TRBD1 (6 bases). Germline V lookup: CDR1 LGHDT, CDR2 YNNKEL (reference sequence). Trimming left V 2 bases short and J 2 bases short, with 11 bases between. The CDR3 sequence is 15 residues long. In nucleotides, the CDR3 is TGTGCCAGCAGCCAAAAGGGGGAATTCACAGATACGCAGTATTTT. This encodes CASSQKGEFTDTQYF.

V is TRBV7-9 and J is TRBJ2-3; D uncertain. This CDR3 is built from 11 residues. Trimming shortened V by 8 bases and J by 6 bases, and 9 bases separated the two germline ends. Germline V gene lookup returns CDR1 SEHNR and CDR2 FQNEAQ (reference sequence). CDR3 in amino acids: CASGNKDTQYF. In DNA, the CDR3 is TGTGCCAGCGGAAATAAGGATACGCAGTATTTT. The whole variable domain, filled in from reference TRBV7-9 and TRBJ2-3, reads DTGVSQNPRHKITKRGQNVTFRCDPISEHNRLYWYRQTLGQGPEFLTYFQNEAQLEKSRLLSDRFSAERPKGSFSTLEIQRTEQGDSAMYLCASGNKDTQYFGPGTRLTVL.

This clonotype was observed at least ten times. The rearrangement joins TRBV6-2 or TRBV6-3 to TRBJ2-3, with D unclear. In germline, CDR1 is MNHEY, CDR2 SVGEGT. The ends were cut back, 4 bases at V and 4 bases at J, with 9 bases in the middle. The CDR3 length is 13 residues. The CDR3 nucleotides read TGTGCCAGCAGTTTACAACGGGCAGATACGCAGTATTTT. Translated, it gives CASSLQRADTQYF.